The 23 T cell receptor beta chains below were found in one sample sequenced in a study of cytomegalovirus exposure and HLA in healthy donors. Amplification used 60 Vbeta primers and 13 Jbeta primers. Here immunoSEQ multiplex PCR was the method, and the copy in TCRdb shows in-frame clones only, minus some. The table lists approximately 260,000 clones, 92% of them singletons. The sequenced sample consisted of PBMCs. Receptors originate from a girl aged 2 to 9 in good health and CMV-seronegative.

The chain couples TRBV19 to TRBJ2-5; TRBD1 aligns across 8 bases. V lost 5 bases to trimming and J lost 4 bases; unmatched junction nucleotides: 12. The CDR3 is made up of 16 amino acids. Germline V gene sequence: CDR1 LNHDA, CDR2 SQIVND (reference sequence). The CDR3 spells CASSQTGAVGGETQYF. CDR3 nucleotides: TGTGCCAGTAGTCAGACAGGGGCCGTCGGGGGAGAGACCCAGTACTTC. Variable domain in full (rest from reference TRBV19 and TRBJ2-5): DGGITQSPKYLFRKEGQNVTLSCEQNLNHDAMYWYRQDPGQGLRLIYYSQIVNDFQKGDIAEGYSVSREKKESFPLTVTSAQKNPTAFYLCASSQTGAVGGETQYFGPGTRLLVL.

A word on this clone: An end of the junction does not agree with germline; a read error may underlie this. This chain connects TRBV5-1 to TRBJ1-1; no firm D call. Germline V gives CDR1 SGHRS, CDR2 YFSETQ. The CDR3 spans 16 residues. CDR3 sequence: CASSLDLEAMNAEAFF. The CDR3 DNA sequence: TGCGCCAGCAGCTTAGACCTTGAGGCTATGAACGCTGAAGCTTTCTTT.

J is TRBJ1-5 and V is TRBV6-6, with 8 bases that match TRBD1. Per the germline V gene, CDR1 is MNHNY and CDR2 is SVGAGI (reference sequence). This CDR3 region has 15 residues. V lost 8 bases and J lost 0; bases outside the gene matches: 6. CDR3 residues: CASGDRGRSNQPQHF. CDR3 in DNA: TGTGCCAGCGGAGACAGGGGTCGTAGCAATCAGCCCCAGCATTTT.

This clone was picked up one time. The chain has TRBV29-1 and TRBJ2-7; no clear D gene. The CDR3 has 12 amino acids. V was shortened by 6 bases and J by 6 bases, with 15 bases between the two germline ends. Germline-derived CDR1 and CDR2 are SQVTM and ANQGSEA. The CDR3 DNA follows: TGCAGCGTAGCTGGAGCCCCAAGCGAGCAGTACTTC. Its protein is CSVAGAPSEQYF.

The chain has TRBV14 and TRBJ2-1; D might be TRBD2 (5 bases). The CDR3 extends over 20 amino acids. CDR1 is SGHDN, CDR2 FVKESK, per germline. Between the trimmed V and J ends, which lost 1 base and 3 bases, there was a span of 25 bases. CDR3 sequence reads: CASSQVWSVPRVGFYNEQFF. The DNA for the CDR3 is TGTGCCAGCAGCCAAGTGTGGTCGGTTCCGCGGGTTGGTTTCTACAATGAGCAGTTCTTC.

This clone was recorded once. V gene TRBV9 combines with J gene TRBJ2-3, with TRBD2 identical over 10 bases. This CDR3 region has 16 residues. Germline CDR1 and CDR2: SGDLS and YYNGEE. The trim removed 0 bases at V and 4 bases at J, leaving 5 bases unmatched. The CDR3 sequence is CASSVVQRGGPDTQYF. CDR3 sequence (DNA): TGTGCCAGCAGCGTAGTGCAGCGGGGGGGCCCAGATACGCAGTATTTT.

The chain has TRBV19 and TRBJ2-2; D call uncertain. The CDR3 is made up of 15 amino acids. The germline gives CDR1 LNHDA, CDR2 SQIVND (reference sequence). Trimming pared 2 bases from V and 1 base from J, leaving 8 bases between. The CDR3 DNA follows: TGTGCCAGTAGTATAATGTTTCGGAACACCGGGGAGCTGTTTTTT. Encoded protein: CASSIMFRNTGELFF.

The chain links TRBV5-1 to TRBJ2-7; 9 bases align to TRBD2. Germline loops: CDR1 SGHRS, CDR2 YFSETQ. The CDR3 contains 15 residues. V lost 0 bases, J lost 3 bases, and 4 bases stayed unmatched. CDR3 amino acids: CASSLGSSGSYEQYF. CDR3 in DNA: TGCGCCAGCAGCTTGGGGAGTAGCGGGAGCTACGAGCAGTACTTC.

This sequence joins TRBV20-1 and TRBJ1-2, with 7 bases identical to TRBD1. The CDR3 is made up of 11 amino acids. With V trimmed by 6 bases and J by 8 bases, 6 bases remained unmatched. Germline V CDR1 and CDR2: DFQATT, SNEGSKA (reference sequence). The CDR3 DNA follows: TGCAGTGCCTTCGGACAGGTCGGCTACACCTTC. Its protein is CSAFGQVGYTF.

V usage is TRBV7-2 and J usage is TRBJ2-1, with a possible D match to TRBD2 (5 bases). From germline, CDR1 is SGHTA and CDR2 FQGNSA. CDR3 length equals 13 residues. CDR3 amino acids: CASQETGKGEQFF. The CDR3 DNA reads as TGTGCAAGCCAGGAAACGGGAAAGGGTGAGCAGTTCTTC. Supplemented by reference TRBV7-2 and TRBJ2-1, the full variable domain reads GAGVSQSPSNKVTEKGKDVELRCDPISGHTALYWYRQSLGQGLEFLIYFQGNSAPDKSGLPSDRFSAERTGGSVSTLTIQRTQQEDSAVYLCASQETGKGEQFFGPGTRLTVL.

This clone occurred once. The genes are TRBV6-6 and TRBJ2-2; possibly TRBD2 for D (6 bases). Germline values: CDR1 MNHNY, CDR2 SVGAGI (reference sequence). V was trimmed by 6 bases and J by 2 bases, leaving 13 bases between them. This CDR3 has 15 amino acids. The CDR3 protein is CASSPPGVNTGELFF. The CDR3 DNA is TGTGCCAGCAGCCCACCGGGGGTCAACACCGGGGAGCTGTTTTTT.

This clone showed up just a few times. Additional DNA sequences in this sample encode the identical CDR3. V is TRBV20-1 and J is TRBJ1-1, with D hard to call. CDR1 DFQATT and CDR2 SNEGSKA come from the germline V gene (reference sequence). CDR3 length: 11 residues. The ends were cut back, 3 bases at V and 3 bases at J, with 5 bases in the middle. The chain's CDR3 is CSASRDTEAFF. The CDR3 DNA is TGCAGTGCTAGCCGGGACACTGAAGCTTTCTTT.

The J gene is TRBJ2-2, the V gene TRBV15, with TRBD1 matching over 9 bases. V was clipped by 3 bases and J by 4 bases; unmatched bases: 3. CDR1 and CDR2 (germline): LNHNV, YYDKDF (reference sequence). This CDR3 contains 15 residues. In DNA, the CDR3 is TGTGCCACCAGCAGGGACAGGGGTATCACCGGGGAGCTGTTTTTT. It specifies CATSRDRGITGELFF. The variable domain in full, completed from reference TRBV15 and TRBJ2-2, reads DAMVIQNPRYQVTQFGKPVTLSCSQTLNHNVMYWYQQKSSQAPKLLFHYYDKDFNNEADTPDNFQSRRPNTSFCFLDIRSPGLGDTAMYLCATSRDRGITGELFFGEGSRLTVL.

This chain joins TRBV27 and TRBJ2-1; 9 nucleotides match TRBD2. Germline CDR1 reads MNHEY; CDR2 reads SMNVEV (reference sequence). Trimming removed 5 bases from V and 0 bases from J; junction bases left unmatched: 2. The CDR3 length is 15 residues. DNA of the CDR3: TGTGCCAGCAGTATTAGCGGGAGCTCCTACAATGAGCAGTTCTTC. It codes for CASSISGSSYNEQFF.

The chain joins TRBV7-2 to TRBJ2-5; 11 bases map to TRBD2. This CDR3 is 17 amino acids long. With V trimmed by 2 bases and J by 1 base, 6 bases remained unmatched. CDR1 is SGHTA and CDR2 is FQGNSA in the germline V gene. The CDR3 nucleotides are TGTGCCAGCAGCTTAAGGGTAGCGGGAGGGCCCCAAGAGACCCAGTACTTC. Translating it yields CASSLRVAGGPQETQYF.

J is TRBJ1-5 and V is TRBV21-1; TRBD1 reflects the table's D call only, with no check against the DNA. TRBV21-1 represents a pseudogene. The CDR3 runs 18 residues. CDR3 coding DNA: TGTGCCAGCAATTTCGCCGGACAGGGGGCGACTAGCAATCAGCCCCAGCATTTT. This translates into CASNFAGQGATSNQPQHF.

The rearrangement uses TRBV6-5 and TRBJ2-2; unclear D gene. V lost 6 bases and J lost 7, with 12 bases in between. Per germline, CDR1 MNHEY and CDR2 SVGAGI. The CDR3 spans 13 residues. Here the CDR3 reads CASSAVGGGELFF. CDR3 coding DNA: TGTGCCAGCAGCGCGGTCGGTGGCGGGGAGCTGTTTTTT.

This sequence joins TRBV12-5 and TRBJ2-1, with 11 bases fitting TRBD1. Trimming cost V 9 bases and J 6 bases; bases outside gene matches: 13. This CDR3 is built from 16 residues. The germline V gene encodes CDR1 LGHNT and CDR2 FRNRAP. CDR3 in amino acids: CARTPGTGGLGNEQFF. The CDR3 DNA sequence: TGTGCTAGAACCCCCGGGACAGGGGGTTTGGGCAATGAGCAGTTCTTC.

As for this clone: This sample also contains other DNA sequences that code for the same CDR3. The chain recombines TRBV5-6 with TRBJ1-1; D not certain. This CDR3 region has 12 residues. Trimming stripped 4 bases from V and 3 bases from J, with 7 bases between. From germline, CDR1 is SGHDT and CDR2 YYEEEE. DNA of the CDR3: TGTGCCAGCAGCCTCGGAGACACTGAAGCTTTCTTT. It yields the protein CASSLGDTEAFF.

The table lists this clone with a few counts. The V gene is TRBV6-5, the J gene TRBJ2-5; TRBD2 matches 10 bases. Germline V lookup: CDR1 MNHEY, CDR2 SVGAGI. V lost 4 bases, J lost 4 bases, and 6 bases stayed unmatched. This CDR3 has 15 residues. The CDR3 is CASSFSGGGTETQYF. CDR3 sequence (DNA): TGTGCCAGCAGTTTCAGCGGGGGGGGAACAGAGACCCAGTACTTC.

This chain uses TRBV7-9 with TRBJ1-4; 9 nucleotides match TRBD1. CDR3 length: 18 residues. V was clipped by 5 bases and J by 6 bases; unmatched bases: 16. From germline, CDR1 is SEHNR and CDR2 FQNEAQ (reference sequence). The CDR3 loop is CASSPRELVGDRDEKLFF. CDR3 nucleotide sequence: TGTGCCAGCAGCCCCCGGGAGCTGGTGGGGGACAGGGATGAAAAACTGTTTTTT.

The J gene is TRBJ1-4, the V gene TRBV30; TRBD1 might be the D (6 bases). CDR3 size: 14 residues. Germline V gene data show CDR1 as GTSNPN and CDR2 as SVGIG (reference sequence). Trimming shortened V by 3 bases and J by 4 bases, and 12 bases separated the two germline ends. Here the CDR3 DNA reads TGTGCCTGGAGCCAGGGGCTCTTTAATGAAAAACTGTTTTTT. Its protein product is CAWSQGLFNEKLFF.

V gene TRBV29-1 combines with J gene TRBJ1-2; D is unresolved. The length of the CDR3 is 11 residues. V gave up 7 bases and J gave up 8 bases, with 14 bases separating them. Germline V gene data show CDR1 as SQVTM and CDR2 as ANQGSEA. The CDR3 coding sequence is TGCAGCGCGACGGGTGATAAGGGCTACACCTTC. Protein: CSATGDKGYTF.